This entry lists 19 T cell receptor beta chains sequenced from one sample in a study of T-cell memory formation after mild COVID-19. Via MiXCR, TCRdb re-called the 5' RACE reads, giving one row per CDR3 protein. The sample lists 200,000 or so distinct CDR3 sequences, approximately 16% occurring once. Material: PBMCs or a T cell subset sorted from them (not recorded which). Every receptor here comes from an adult woman who had mild COVID-19 (a few samples of this study predate the infection). Cell type and time point are not known.

This clonotype was observed a handful of times. The chain has TRBV2 and TRBJ2-3; D remains unclear. The V and J ends lost 4 bases and 5 bases respectively, with 4 bases between them. Germline V gives CDR1 SNHLY, CDR2 FYNNEI. The CDR3 loop spans 11 amino acids. This chain's CDR3 is CASSVVDTQYF. For the CDR3, the DNA is TGTGCCAGCAGTGTCGTAGATACGCAGTATTTT.

This clonotype showed up just a few times. V and J are TRBV30 and TRBJ1-2; D call uncertain. Trimming left V 8 bases short and J 6 bases short, with 7 bases between. Germline CDR1 GTSNPN, CDR2 SVGIG (reference sequence). The CDR3 totals 9 residues. As DNA, the CDR3 is TGTGCCAGTGGGGATGGCTACACCTTC. It is translated as CASGDGYTF.

This clonotype was detected only a few times. The CDR3 DNA is TGTGCCAGGATCAATCAGCCCCAGCATTTT. It translates to CARINQPQHF. The V call is TRBV6-5, the J call TRBJ1-5, with D uncertain. CDR3 length equals 10 residues. Germline CDR1 and CDR2: MNHEY and SVGAGI. V dropped 9 bases and J dropped 3 bases, with 3 bases sitting between them.

The table lists this clonotype with a few counts. The chain joins TRBV11-2 to TRBJ1-2; D is undetermined. Germline CDR1 and CDR2: SGHAT and FQNNGV. CDR3 length: 15 amino acids. Trimming left V 1 base short and J 6 bases short, with 15 bases between. CDR3 amino acids: CASSLVPPKSDGYTF. The CDR3 DNA reads as TGTGCCAGCAGCTTAGTTCCGCCTAAAAGCGATGGCTACACCTTC.

This clonotype has more than one count but fewer than ten. The chain links TRBV7-6 to TRBJ2-1; 7 nucleotides match TRBD2. This CDR3 spans 14 amino acids. Trimming took 5 bases from V and 8 from J; bases not matched to a gene: 9. Germline V gene sequence: CDR1 SGHVS, CDR2 FNYEAQ. Written as DNA, the CDR3 is TGTGCCAGCAGCCCCGGCGCGGGGAGGGATGAGCAGTTCTTC. Protein product: CASSPGAGRDEQFF.

This clonotype has only a few counts. The chain joins TRBV7-2 to TRBJ1-2, with D possibly matching TRBD1 (6 bases). The V end lost 4 bases, the J end lost 8 bases, and 17 bases lay between the germline ends. The CDR3 is 14 residues long. Germline assignment: CDR1 SGHTA and CDR2 FQGNSA. CDR3 loop: CASSSSTGDGGYTF. Here the CDR3 DNA reads TGTGCCAGCAGCTCTTCGACAGGCGACGGGGGCTACACCTTC.

The chain carries TRBV5-1 and TRBJ1-1; D ambiguous. The CDR3 is 14 amino acids. With 1 base removed from V and 5 bases from J, the gap between germline ends came to 12 bases. Germline CDR1 and CDR2: SGHRS and YFSETQ. CDR3 sequence reads: CASSLPSHGTEAFF. The CDR3 DNA is TGCGCCAGCAGCTTGCCTTCACATGGAACTGAAGCTTTCTTT.

The chain employs TRBV11-2 and TRBJ2-5; D may be TRBD1 or TRBD2 (5 bases each). Per the germline V gene, CDR1 is SGHAT and CDR2 is FQNNGV. Trimming removed 6 bases from V and 4 bases from J, with 12 bases in between. The CDR3 length is 13 residues. The CDR3 bases are TGTGCCAGCAGTTCGAGGGGAGTAGAGACCCAGTACTTC. Its protein product is CASSSRGVETQYF.

The rearrangement joins TRBV20-1 to TRBJ2-1; tentatively, D is TRBD1 or TRBD2 (6 bases each). Trimming left V 3 bases short and J 8 bases short, with 11 bases between. This CDR3 region has 12 residues. The germline gives CDR1 DFQATT, CDR2 SNEGSKA (reference sequence). DNA of the CDR3: TGCAGTGCTAGTCGGGGGCACGATGAGCAGTTCTTC. Protein sequence: CSASRGHDEQFF.

The rearrangement uses TRBV29-1 and TRBJ1-1, with D unclear. CDR3 length: 15 residues. Trimming cost V 3 bases and J 3 bases, with 17 bases left between them. Per germline, CDR1 SQVTM and CDR2 ANQGSEA. The CDR3 region is CSVDNPDLSYTEAFF. The CDR3 DNA reads as TGCAGCGTTGATAATCCGGACCTAAGCTACACTGAAGCTTTCTTT.

The chain is built from TRBV7-3 and TRBJ2-1, with 10 bases matching TRBD2. Germline V gene data show CDR1 as SGHTA and CDR2 as FQGTGA. The CDR3 contains 18 residues. V lost 2 bases to trimming and J lost 8 bases; unmatched junction nucleotides: 15. CDR3 loop: CASSLFGLGLALRDEQFF. The CDR3, as DNA: TGTGCCAGCAGCTTATTCGGCCTGGGACTAGCGTTAAGGGATGAGCAGTTCTTC.

This chain joins TRBV5-1 and TRBJ2-3, with D tentatively TRBD2 (5 bases). The CDR3 runs to 14 residues. Germline lookup yields CDR1 SGHRS and CDR2 YFSETQ. The ends were cut back, 5 bases at V and 2 bases at J, with 12 bases in the middle. In nucleotides, the CDR3 is TGCGCCAGCAGGGTGGGAGAACCCACAGATACGCAGTATTTT. This codes for CASRVGEPTDTQYF.

The sample holds a few counts of this clonotype. The chain is built from TRBV12-3 or TRBV12-4 and TRBJ2-1; 8 bases are a match to TRBD2. After removal of 6 bases from V and 8 bases from J, the junction contained 6 bases not matched to a gene. CDR3 length: 13 amino acids. CDR3 in amino acids: CASRVAGIHEQFF. The CDR3 nucleotides are TGTGCCAGCAGGGTAGCGGGAATCCATGAGCAGTTCTTC.

The chain combines TRBV20-1 with TRBJ1-5; perhaps TRBD1 as D (6 bases). CDR1 is DFQATT, CDR2 SNEGSKA, per germline (reference sequence). Deletions cut 1 base from V and 4 bases from J, with 17 bases between. CDR3 size: 16 residues. CDR3 region: CSARGSSTTGNQPQHF. The CDR3 DNA reads as TGCAGTGCTAGAGGTTCCTCTACCACAGGGAATCAGCCCCAGCATTTT.

This clonotype is labeled medium-sized. The rearrangement joins TRBV12-3 or TRBV12-4 to TRBJ2-6; D possibly matches TRBD1 or TRBD2 (7 bases each). This CDR3 spans 15 amino acids. Trimming removed 7 bases from V and 3 bases from J, with 13 bases in between. This CDR3 is CASTQGGLGANVLTF. Written as DNA, the CDR3 is TGTGCCAGCACCCAGGGGGGGCTTGGGGCCAACGTCCTGACTTTC.

The chain couples TRBV5-1 to TRBJ2-7; 7 bases align to TRBD1. CDR1 and CDR2 (germline): SGHRS, YFSETQ. This CDR3 region has 16 residues. V trimming: 4 bases; J trimming: 1 base; junction bases outside the gene matches: 11. This CDR3 reads CASSPLGTAESYEQYF. The CDR3 DNA reads as TGCGCCAGCAGCCCGCTAGGGACAGCAGAATCCTACGAGCAGTACTTC.

The chain recombines TRBV7-3 with TRBJ2-2; 14 nucleotides agree with TRBD2. The length of the CDR3 is 19 residues. J lost 5 bases, V lost 4 bases, and 12 bases had no gene match. Germline values: CDR1 SGHTA, CDR2 FQGTGA. CDR3 sequence: CASSSQSTGLAGGTGELFF. In DNA form, the CDR3 reads TGTGCCAGCAGCTCCCAATCCACCGGACTAGCGGGAGGTACCGGGGAGCTGTTTTTT.

This clonotype occurred a few times. J is TRBJ2-3 and V is TRBV12-3 or TRBV12-4; D may be TRBD2 (6 bases). Trimming cost V 10 bases and J 2 bases, with 19 bases left between them. This CDR3 region has 15 residues. CDR3 region: CATYVREPTTDTQYF. The CDR3 DNA reads as TGTGCCACCTACGTACGGGAGCCAACCACAGATACGCAGTATTTT.

The chain employs TRBV7-3 and TRBJ2-5; 7 positions agree with TRBD1. Germline lookup yields CDR1 SGHTA and CDR2 FQGTGA. CDR3 size: 14 residues. V gave up 0 bases and J gave up 5 bases; unmatched junction bases: 3. CDR3 in amino acids: CASSLTGGGETQYF. The DNA for the CDR3 is TGTGCCAGCAGCTTAACAGGGGGCGGTGAGACCCAGTACTTC.